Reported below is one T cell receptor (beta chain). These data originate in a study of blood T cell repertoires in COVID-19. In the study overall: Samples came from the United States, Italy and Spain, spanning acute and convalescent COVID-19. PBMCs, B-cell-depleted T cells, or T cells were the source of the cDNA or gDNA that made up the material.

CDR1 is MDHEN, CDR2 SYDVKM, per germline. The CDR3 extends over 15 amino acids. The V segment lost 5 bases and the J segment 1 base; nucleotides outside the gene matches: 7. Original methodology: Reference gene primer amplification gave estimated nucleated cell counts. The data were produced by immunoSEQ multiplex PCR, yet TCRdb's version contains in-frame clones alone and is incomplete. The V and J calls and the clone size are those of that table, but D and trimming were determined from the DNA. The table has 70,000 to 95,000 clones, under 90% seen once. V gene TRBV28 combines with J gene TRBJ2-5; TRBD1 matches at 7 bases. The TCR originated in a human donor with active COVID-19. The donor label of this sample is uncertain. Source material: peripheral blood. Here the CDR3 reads CASSDPGTAQETQYF. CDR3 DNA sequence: TGTGCCAGCAGTGACCCAGGGACAGCCCAAGAGACCCAGTACTTC.